Shown below are 24 T cell receptor beta chains from a single sample sequenced in a study of T cells in Graves' hyperthyroidism and ophthalmopathy. RNA transcripts gave rise to amplified TCR beta CDR3 regions. The TCR CDR3 first-round RT-PCR relied on the HTBI primer set. TCRdb re-derived calls from the multiplex PCR reads in MiXCR, one entry per CDR3 protein. Of hundreds of thousands of distinct CDR3 sequences listed, roughly 20% are singletons. The sequencing input was blood. The receptors were gathered from a man in his thirties or forties with Graves' ophthalmopathy.

This clonotype was seen repeatedly, ten times or more. The V call is TRBV5-1, the J call TRBJ2-1; TRBD1 matches 7 bases. J lost 8 bases, V lost 4 bases, and 6 bases had no gene match. This CDR3 contains 13 residues. Germline V gives CDR1 SGHRS, CDR2 YFSETQ. The CDR3 bases are TGCGCCAGCAGCCGCGACAGGGACGATGAGCAGTTCTTC. It yields the protein CASSRDRDDEQFF.

This chain connects TRBV6-1 to TRBJ2-2; TRBD1 might be the D (6 bases). V lost 6 bases and J 1 base, leaving 12 bases between the germline ends. CDR1 and CDR2 from the germline V gene are MNHNS and SASEGT. This CDR3 region has 15 residues. The CDR3, as DNA: TGTGCCAGCAGGCAGTCACAGGGGAACACCGGGGAGCTGTTTTTT. Residues: CASRQSQGNTGELFF.

This clonotype appeared a few times. The chain joins TRBV28 to TRBJ2-5, with D maybe TRBD2 (5 bases). The CDR3 loop spans 14 amino acids. The germline CDR1 and CDR2 sequences are MDHEN and SYDVKM. V lost 3 bases, J lost 6 bases, and 14 bases lay in between. CDR3 region: CASSFASGSQTQYF. CDR3 in DNA: TGTGCCAGCAGTTTTGCCTCGGGGAGTCAGACCCAGTACTTC.

V usage is TRBV27 and J usage is TRBJ2-3, with D hard to call. This CDR3 region has 15 residues. Germline V lookup: CDR1 MNHEY, CDR2 SMNVEV (reference sequence). Trimming removed 6 bases at V and 0 bases at J, with 13 bases between. The CDR3 loop is CASSSRYASTDTQYF. Written as DNA, the CDR3 is TGTGCCAGCAGCTCCCGATATGCTAGCACAGATACGCAGTATTTT.

This clonotype was detected only a few times. V is TRBV6-1 and J is TRBJ2-7; 9 bases match TRBD1. This CDR3 spans 15 amino acids. The J segment lost 1 base and the V segment lost 6 bases, leaving 7 bases of the junction unmatched. CDR1 is MNHNS, CDR2 SASEGT, per germline. CDR3 loop: CASRHRDRESYEQYF. The CDR3 DNA follows: TGTGCCAGCAGACACCGGGACAGGGAATCCTACGAGCAGTACTTC.

This sequence joins TRBV6-8 and TRBJ2-7; D could derive from TRBD1 or TRBD2 (5 bases each). The germline V gene has CDR1 MNHGY and CDR2 SAAAGT. The CDR3 length is 14 residues. Deletions cut 8 bases from V and 6 bases from J, with 20 bases between. The CDR3 DNA sequence: TGTGCCAGCCCTTCCCGCAGGGAGCCTCTCGAGCAGTACTTC. Translated, it gives CASPSRREPLEQYF.

The count of this clonotype is one. The chain couples TRBV5-6 to TRBJ1-2, with D tentatively TRBD1 (5 bases). Trimming cost V 3 bases and J 3 bases, with 12 bases left between them. This CDR3 contains 14 residues. CDR1 and CDR2 (germline): SGHDT, YYEEEE. The CDR3 DNA follows: TGTGCCAGCAGCTCGATCAGGGTTTACTATGGCTACACCTTC. Residues: CASSSIRVYYGYTF.

This clonotype was detected a few times. The rearrangement joins TRBV3-1 to TRBJ1-6; unclear D gene. Deletions cut 4 bases from V and 6 bases from J, with 19 bases between. Germline CDR1 is LGHDT and CDR2 is YNNKEL (reference sequence). This CDR3 has 17 residues. CDR3 bases: TGTGCCAGCAGCCCGAAGGCACCAATCGGGCTTAATTCACCCCTCCACTTT. It is translated as CASSPKAPIGLNSPLHF.

V and J are TRBV28 and TRBJ1-3; TRBD1 agrees at 7 bases. The CDR3 covers 14 residues. V lost 6 bases to trimming and J lost 6 bases; unmatched junction nucleotides: 8. The germline CDR1 and CDR2 sequences are MDHEN and SYDVKM. The CDR3, as DNA: TGTGCCAGCAGACGTGACAGGGCGGAAAACACCATATATTTT. Its translation: CASRRDRAENTIYF. The full variable domain, rest sourced from reference TRBV28 and TRBJ1-3, is DVKVTQSSRYLVKRTGEKVFLECVQDMDHENMFWYRQDPGLGLRLIYFSYDVKMKEKGDIPEGYSVSREKKERFSLILESASTNQTSMYLCASRRDRAENTIYFGEGSWLTVV.

This clonotype occurred many times. The chain couples TRBV5-1 to TRBJ1-2, with D tentatively TRBD1 (5 bases). Germline-derived CDR1 and CDR2 are SGHRS and YFSETQ. There are 12 residues in the CDR3. The V end was cut by 2 bases, the J end by 6 bases, with 8 bases between. The CDR3 bases are TGCGCCAGCAGCTTTCAGGGTGATGGCTACACCTTC. This codes for CASSFQGDGYTF.

Worth noting for this clonotype: With a much larger clone just one base away, this may be a read error. The rearrangement uses TRBV7-9 and TRBJ2-5; 11 bases are a match to TRBD2. V shed 8 bases and J 4 bases; nucleotides not matched to a gene: 6. Looked up from germline, CDR1 is SEHNR and CDR2 is FQNEAQ (reference sequence). CDR3 length equals 14 residues. The CDR3 protein is CASGTSGDIETQYF. Written as DNA, the CDR3 is TGTGCCAGCGGGACTAGCGGTGATATAGAGACCCAGTACTTC. Complete variable domain (other parts from reference TRBV7-9 and TRBJ2-5): DTGVSQNPRHKITKRGQNVTFRCDPISEHNRLYWYRQTLGQGPEFLTYFQNEAQLEKSRLLSDRFSAERPKGSFSTLEIQRTEQGDSAMYLCASGTSGDIETQYFGPGTRLLVL.

This chain uses TRBV18 with TRBJ2-2; 8 bases are shared with TRBD1. The CDR3 sequence is 16 residues long. The trim removed 3 bases at V and 2 bases at J, leaving 5 bases unmatched. Germline-derived CDR1 and CDR2 are KGHSH and LQKENI. The CDR3 coding sequence is TGTGCCAGCTCACCGTCCAGGGGGCCCAACACCGGGGAGCTGTTTTTT. It translates to CASSPSRGPNTGELFF.

This clonotype was observed at least ten times. The V and J genes are TRBV28 and TRBJ2-2; 8 positions agree with TRBD1. The V gene's germline CDR1 is MDHEN and CDR2 SYDVKM. Trimming cost V 6 bases and J 2 bases; bases outside gene matches: 8. The CDR3 extends over 16 amino acids. The CDR3 loop is CASSIDRGLNTGELFF. The CDR3 DNA is TGTGCCAGCAGCATTGACAGGGGCCTTAACACCGGGGAGCTGTTTTTT.

This clonotype was detected a few times. V is TRBV3-1 and J is TRBJ1-2; D is uncertain. CDR1 and CDR2 (germline): LGHDT, YNNKEL (reference sequence). The CDR3 contains 13 residues. V was shortened by 1 base and J by 7 bases, with 10 bases between the two germline ends. DNA for the CDR3: TGTGCCAGCAGCCAAGGCAGGACGCTTGGCTACACCTTC. Translation gives CASSQGRTLGYTF. The whole variable domain, filled in from reference TRBV3-1 and TRBJ1-2, reads DTAVSQTPKYLVTQMGNDKSIKCEQNLGHDTMYWYKQDSKKFLKIMFSYNNKELIINETVPNRFSPKSPDKAHLNLHINSLELGDSAVYFCASSQGRTLGYTFGSGTRLTVV.

The rearrangement joins TRBV29-1 to TRBJ1-2; D unclear. Germline CDR1 reads SQVTM; CDR2 reads ANQGSEA. V lost 7 bases and J lost 1, with 7 bases in between. The CDR3 is 11 amino acids. The CDR3 nucleotides read TGCAGCGGGGCGGATAACTATGGCTACACCTTC. Translation gives CSGADNYGYTF.

This clonotype showed up many times. V usage is TRBV3-1 and J usage is TRBJ2-7; D possibly corresponds to TRBD1 (5 bases). Trimming cost V 0 bases and J 9 bases, with 15 bases left between them. This CDR3 has 14 residues. Looked up from germline, CDR1 is LGHDT and CDR2 is YNNKEL (reference sequence). The CDR3 coding sequence is TGTGCCAGCAGCCAAGATTCCACAGGAACCAGGCAGTACTTC. Amino acid sequence: CASSQDSTGTRQYF.

This clonotype was picked up many times. The chain couples TRBV28 to TRBJ2-3; D unresolved. The germline V gene encodes CDR1 MDHEN and CDR2 SYDVKM. The CDR3 runs 14 residues. Trimming removed 7 bases from V and 6 bases from J, with 17 bases in between. CDR3: CASTYPGYVDTQYF. The CDR3 DNA reads as TGTGCCAGCACTTATCCCGGGTACGTGGATACGCAGTATTTT.

The chain combines TRBV19 with TRBJ1-1; perhaps TRBD1 as D (6 bases). Deletions cut 5 bases from V and 5 bases from J, with 12 bases between. Germline V gene data show CDR1 as LNHDA and CDR2 as SQIVND (reference sequence). CDR3 length: 13 residues. The CDR3, as DNA: TGTGCCAGTAGTGGGTTAGGGGGGACTGAAGCTTTCTTT. This translates into CASSGLGGTEAFF.

This clonotype showed up many times. The rearrangement joins TRBV12-3 or TRBV12-4 to TRBJ2-1; maybe TRBD1 (6 bases). This CDR3 has 14 amino acids. With 6 bases removed from V and 7 bases from J, the gap between germline ends came to 16 bases. The CDR3: CASSATGTTNEQFF. CDR3 nucleotide sequence: TGTGCCAGCAGCGCTACCGGGACAACGAATGAGCAGTTCTTC.

This clonotype was counted between two and nine times. V is TRBV20-1 and J is TRBJ2-4; unclear D gene. V was cut by 4 bases and J by 0 bases, with 7 bases left in between. Germline-derived CDR1 and CDR2 are DFQATT and SNEGSKA (reference sequence). There are 13 residues in the CDR3. This CDR3 reads CSAIALAKNIQYF. In DNA form, the CDR3 reads TGCAGTGCTATTGCGTTAGCCAAAAACATTCAGTACTTC.

This clonotype appeared a few times. CDR3 in amino acids: CSASPRQGAYNEQFF. CDR3 sequence (DNA): TGCAGTGCTAGTCCTCGACAGGGGGCCTACAATGAGCAGTTCTTC. This rearrangement joins TRBV20-1 to TRBJ2-1, with TRBD1 identical over 9 bases. The CDR3 has 15 amino acids. The V gene's germline CDR1 is DFQATT and CDR2 SNEGSKA (reference sequence). Trimming took 3 bases from V and 2 from J; bases not matched to a gene: 5.

This clonotype was recorded a few times. This sequence joins TRBV29-1 and TRBJ2-1, with 7 bases aligning to TRBD2. J lost 3 bases, V lost 5 bases, and 10 bases had no gene match. The CDR3 has 15 residues. CDR1 and CDR2 (germline): SQVTM, ANQGSEA. Here the CDR3 DNA reads TGCAGCGTTTCCGGGGGAGCGGGATTCTACAATGAGCAGTTCTTC. Residues: CSVSGGAGFYNEQFF.

The V gene is TRBV20-1, the J gene TRBJ1-3; no reliable D call. Trimming removed 0 bases from V and 1 base from J, with 7 bases in between. CDR3 length: 14 amino acids. Germline V gene lookup returns CDR1 DFQATT and CDR2 SNEGSKA (reference sequence). The CDR3, as DNA: TGCAGTGCTAGAGATCTGCAATCTGGAAACACCATATATTTT. This encodes CSARDLQSGNTIYF.

This chain joins TRBV27 and TRBJ1-2; perhaps TRBD1 as D (5 bases). The CDR3 is 14 residues long. The ends were cut back, 7 bases at V and 4 bases at J, with 16 bases in the middle. Per the germline V gene, CDR1 is MNHEY and CDR2 is SMNVEV (reference sequence). DNA of the CDR3: TGTGCCAGCACCGCCGGGCGGGGGACCTATGGCTACACCTTC. As protein: CASTAGRGTYGYTF.